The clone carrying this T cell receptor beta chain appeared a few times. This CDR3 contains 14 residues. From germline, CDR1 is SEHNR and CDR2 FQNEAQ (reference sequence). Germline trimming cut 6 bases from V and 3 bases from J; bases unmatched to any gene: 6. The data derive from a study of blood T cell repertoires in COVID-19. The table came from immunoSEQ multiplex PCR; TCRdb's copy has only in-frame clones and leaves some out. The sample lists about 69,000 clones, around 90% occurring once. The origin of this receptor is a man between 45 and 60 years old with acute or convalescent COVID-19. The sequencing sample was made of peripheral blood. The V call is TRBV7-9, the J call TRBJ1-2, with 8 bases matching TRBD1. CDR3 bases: TGTGCCAGCAGTCACCAGGGGGCGGACTATGGCTACACCTTC. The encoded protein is CASSHQGADYGYTF.